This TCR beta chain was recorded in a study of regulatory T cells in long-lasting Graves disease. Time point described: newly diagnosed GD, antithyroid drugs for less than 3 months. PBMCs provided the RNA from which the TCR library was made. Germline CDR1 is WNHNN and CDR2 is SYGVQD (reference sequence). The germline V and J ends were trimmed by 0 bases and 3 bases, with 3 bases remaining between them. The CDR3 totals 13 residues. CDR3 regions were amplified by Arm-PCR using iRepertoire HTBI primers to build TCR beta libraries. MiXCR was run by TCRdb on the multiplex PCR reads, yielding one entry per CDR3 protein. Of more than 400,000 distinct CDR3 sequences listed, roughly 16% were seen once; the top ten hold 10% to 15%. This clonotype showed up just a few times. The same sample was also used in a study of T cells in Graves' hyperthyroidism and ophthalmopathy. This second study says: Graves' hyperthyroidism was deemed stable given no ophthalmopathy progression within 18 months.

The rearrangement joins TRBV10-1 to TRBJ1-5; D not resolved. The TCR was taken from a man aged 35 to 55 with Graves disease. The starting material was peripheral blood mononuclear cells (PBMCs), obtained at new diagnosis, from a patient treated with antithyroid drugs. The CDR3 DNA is TGCGCCAGCAGTGAGTCTTACAATCAGCCCCAGCATTTT. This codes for CASSESYNQPQHF.